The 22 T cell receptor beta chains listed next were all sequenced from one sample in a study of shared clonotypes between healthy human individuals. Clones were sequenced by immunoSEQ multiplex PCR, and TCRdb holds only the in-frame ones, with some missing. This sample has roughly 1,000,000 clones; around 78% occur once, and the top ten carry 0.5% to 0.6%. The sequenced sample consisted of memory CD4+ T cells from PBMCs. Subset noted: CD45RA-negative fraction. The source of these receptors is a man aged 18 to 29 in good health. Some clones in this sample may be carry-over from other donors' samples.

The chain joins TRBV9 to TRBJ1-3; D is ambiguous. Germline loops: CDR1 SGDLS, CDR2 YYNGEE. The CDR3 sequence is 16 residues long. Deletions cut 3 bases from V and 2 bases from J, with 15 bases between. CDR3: CASSGGVLGPGNTIYF. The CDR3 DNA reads TGTGCCAGCAGCGGAGGCGTGTTAGGGCCTGGAAACACCATATATTTT.

The DNA of the CDR3 is TGTGCCAGTGGCGACAGGGGCGGGAGGGCGGTAAACACCGGGGAGCTGTTTTTT. This gives the protein CASGDRGGRAVNTGELFF. The rearrangement uses TRBV19 and TRBJ2-2; tentative D call: TRBD2 (9 bases). The CDR3 length is 18 residues. V was pared by 8 bases and J by 2 bases, with 24 bases between. CDR1 is LNHDA and CDR2 is SQIVND in the germline V gene (reference sequence). The full variable domain, rest sourced from reference TRBV19 and TRBJ2-2, is DGGITQSPKYLFRKEGQNVTLSCEQNLNHDAMYWYRQDPGQGLRLIYYSQIVNDFQKGDIAEGYSVSREKKESFPLTVTSAQKNPTAFYLCASGDRGGRAVNTGELFFGEGSRLTVL.

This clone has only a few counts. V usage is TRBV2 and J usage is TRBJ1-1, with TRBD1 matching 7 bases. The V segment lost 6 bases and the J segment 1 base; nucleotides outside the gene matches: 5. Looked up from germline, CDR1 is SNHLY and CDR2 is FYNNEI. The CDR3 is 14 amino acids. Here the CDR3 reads CASSQQGRNTEAFF. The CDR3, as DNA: TGTGCCAGCAGCCAACAGGGGAGGAACACTGAAGCTTTCTTT. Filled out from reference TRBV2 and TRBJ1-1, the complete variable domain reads EPEVTQTPSHQVTQMGQEVILRCVPISNHLYFYWYRQILGQKVEFLVSFYNNEISEKSEIFDDQFSVERPDGSNFTLKIRSTKLEDSAMYFCASSQQGRNTEAFFGQGTRLTVV.

The CDR3 is CASSRHLARQETQYF. CDR3 coding DNA: TGTGCCAGCAGTCGCCATCTAGCCCGCCAAGAGACCCAGTACTTC. The chain carries TRBV7-2 and TRBJ2-5, with a weak D call TRBD2 (5 bases). CDR3 size: 15 residues. Looked up from germline, CDR1 is SGHTA and CDR2 is FQGNSA. V was clipped by 6 bases and J by 1 base, with 15 bases between them.

CDR3 residues: CASTPREGYNEQFF. CDR3 bases: TGTGCCAGCACACCGCGGGAGGGTTACAATGAGCAGTTCTTC. V and J are TRBV7-8 and TRBJ2-1, with 9 bases that match TRBD2. The CDR3 is 14 amino acids. J gave up 4 bases and V 7 bases, and 5 bases lay outside the gene matches. Germline V gene sequence: CDR1 SGHVS, CDR2 FQNEAQ. Supplemented by reference TRBV7-8 and TRBJ2-1, the full variable domain reads GAGVSQSPRYKVAKRGQDVALRCDPISGHVSLFWYQQALGQGPEFLTYFQNEAQLDKSGLPSDRFFAERPEGSVSTLKIQRTQQEDSAVYLCASTPREGYNEQFFGPGTRLTVL.

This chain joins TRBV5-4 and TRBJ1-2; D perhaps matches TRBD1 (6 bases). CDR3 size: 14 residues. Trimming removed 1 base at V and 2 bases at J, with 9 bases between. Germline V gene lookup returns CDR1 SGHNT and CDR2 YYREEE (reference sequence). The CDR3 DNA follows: TGTGCCAGCAGCTTGTCGGACAGAAACTATGGCTACACCTTC. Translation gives CASSLSDRNYGYTF.

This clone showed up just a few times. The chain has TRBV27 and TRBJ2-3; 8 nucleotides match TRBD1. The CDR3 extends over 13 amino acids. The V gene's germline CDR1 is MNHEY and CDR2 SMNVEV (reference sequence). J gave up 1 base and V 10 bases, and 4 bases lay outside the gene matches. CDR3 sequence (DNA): TGTGCCACCTCGGACAGGGGCACAGATACGCAGTATTTT. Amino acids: CATSDRGTDTQYF.

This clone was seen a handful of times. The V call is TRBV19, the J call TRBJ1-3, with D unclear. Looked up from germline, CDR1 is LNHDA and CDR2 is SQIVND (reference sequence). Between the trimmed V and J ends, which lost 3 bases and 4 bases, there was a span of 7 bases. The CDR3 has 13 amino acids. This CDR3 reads CASSIPNGNTIYF. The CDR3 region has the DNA TGTGCCAGTAGTATTCCTAACGGAAACACCATATATTTT.

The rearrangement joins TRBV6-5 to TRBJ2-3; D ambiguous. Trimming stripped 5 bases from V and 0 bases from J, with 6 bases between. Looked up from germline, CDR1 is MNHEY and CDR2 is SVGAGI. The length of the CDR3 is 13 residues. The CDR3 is CASSIPSTDTQYF. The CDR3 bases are TGTGCCAGCAGTATCCCTAGCACAGATACGCAGTATTTT.

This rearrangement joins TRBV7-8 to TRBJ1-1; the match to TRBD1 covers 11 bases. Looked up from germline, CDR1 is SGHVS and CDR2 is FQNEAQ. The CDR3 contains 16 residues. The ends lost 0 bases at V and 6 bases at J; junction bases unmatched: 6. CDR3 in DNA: TGTGCCAGCAGCTTAGCTCTAGGACAGGGGGCCTCTGAAGCTTTCTTT. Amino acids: CASSLALGQGASEAFF.

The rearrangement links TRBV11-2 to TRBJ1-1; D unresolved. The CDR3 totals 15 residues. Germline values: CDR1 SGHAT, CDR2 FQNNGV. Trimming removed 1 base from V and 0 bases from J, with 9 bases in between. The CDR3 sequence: CASSLGGSMNTEAFF. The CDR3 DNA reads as TGTGCCAGCAGCTTAGGTGGGTCCATGAACACTGAAGCTTTCTTT.

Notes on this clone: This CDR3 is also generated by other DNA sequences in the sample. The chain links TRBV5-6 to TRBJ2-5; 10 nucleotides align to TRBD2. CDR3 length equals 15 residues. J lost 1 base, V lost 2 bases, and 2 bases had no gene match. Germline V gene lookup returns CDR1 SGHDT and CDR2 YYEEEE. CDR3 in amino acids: CASSFGLAVQETQYF. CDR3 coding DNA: TGTGCCAGCAGCTTTGGACTAGCGGTCCAAGAGACCCAGTACTTC.

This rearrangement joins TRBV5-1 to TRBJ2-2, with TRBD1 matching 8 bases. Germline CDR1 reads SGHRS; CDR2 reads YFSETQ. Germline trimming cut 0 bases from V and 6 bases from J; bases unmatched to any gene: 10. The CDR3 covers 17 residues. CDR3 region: CASSLGAGTGFSGELFF. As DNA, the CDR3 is TGCGCCAGCAGCTTGGGGGCCGGGACAGGATTTTCCGGGGAGCTGTTTTTT.

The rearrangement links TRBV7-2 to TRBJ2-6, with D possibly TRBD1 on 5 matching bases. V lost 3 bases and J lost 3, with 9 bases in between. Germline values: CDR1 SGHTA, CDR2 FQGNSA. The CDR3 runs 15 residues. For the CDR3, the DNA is TGTGCCAGCAGCTTGGGGCTAGGTGGGGCCAACGTCCTGACTTTC. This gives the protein CASSLGLGGANVLTF.

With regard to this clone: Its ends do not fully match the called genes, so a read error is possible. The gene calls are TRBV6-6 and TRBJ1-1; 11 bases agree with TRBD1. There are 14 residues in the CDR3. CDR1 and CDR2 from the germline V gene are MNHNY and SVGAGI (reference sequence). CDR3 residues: CASSYPGQGAEAFF. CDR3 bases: TGTGCCAGCAGTTACCCAGGACAGGGGGCTGAGGCTTTCTTT.

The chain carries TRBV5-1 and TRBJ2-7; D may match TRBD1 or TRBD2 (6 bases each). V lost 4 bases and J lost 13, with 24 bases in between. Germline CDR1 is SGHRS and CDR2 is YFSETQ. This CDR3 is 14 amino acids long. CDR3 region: CASSLSSVGGTCYF. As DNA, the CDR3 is TGCGCCAGCAGCCTCTCTTCCGTAGGGGGGACATGTTACTTC. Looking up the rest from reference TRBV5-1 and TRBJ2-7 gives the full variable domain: KAGVTQTPRYLIKTRGQQVTLSCSPISGHRSVSWYQQTPGQGLQFLFEYFSETQRNKGNFPGRFSGRQFSNSRSEMNVSTLELGDSALYLCASSLSSVGGTCYFGPGTRLTVT.

Written as DNA, the CDR3 is TGTGCCAGCAGGCCCATTATTGACGAGCAGTACTTC. Translation: CASRPIIDEQYF. This chain connects TRBV5-8 to TRBJ2-7; D call uncertain. Germline V lookup: CDR1 SGHTS, CDR2 YDEGEE. This CDR3 comprises 12 residues. Trimming cost V 5 bases and J 5 bases, with 11 bases left between them.

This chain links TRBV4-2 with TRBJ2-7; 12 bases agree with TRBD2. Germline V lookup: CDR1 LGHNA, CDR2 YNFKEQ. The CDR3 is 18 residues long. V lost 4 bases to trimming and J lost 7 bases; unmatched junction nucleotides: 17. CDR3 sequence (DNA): TGTGCCAGCAGCCGTAACCCCCAGACTAGCGGGAGAGTGGGGGAGCAGTACTTC. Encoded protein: CASSRNPQTSGRVGEQYF.

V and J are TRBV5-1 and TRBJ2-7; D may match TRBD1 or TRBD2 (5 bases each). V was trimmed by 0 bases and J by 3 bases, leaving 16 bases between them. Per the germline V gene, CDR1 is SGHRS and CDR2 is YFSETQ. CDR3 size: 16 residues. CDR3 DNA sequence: TGCGCCAGCAGCTTGGGGGGCGGACTGAGGAACTACGAGCAGTACTTC. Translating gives CASSLGGGLRNYEQYF.

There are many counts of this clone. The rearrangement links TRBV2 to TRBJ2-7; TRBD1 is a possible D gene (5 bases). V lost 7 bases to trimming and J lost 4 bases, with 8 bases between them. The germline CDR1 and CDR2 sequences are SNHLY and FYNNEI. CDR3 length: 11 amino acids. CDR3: CASIQGYEQYF. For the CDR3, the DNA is TGTGCCAGCATTCAGGGTTACGAGCAGTACTTC.

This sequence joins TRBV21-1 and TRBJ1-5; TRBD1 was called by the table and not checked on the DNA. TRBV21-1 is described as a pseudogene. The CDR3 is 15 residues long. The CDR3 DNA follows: TGTGCCAGCAGTATCAGGGGGCGGACGTTCCAGCCCCAGCATTTT. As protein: CASSIRGRTFQPQHF.

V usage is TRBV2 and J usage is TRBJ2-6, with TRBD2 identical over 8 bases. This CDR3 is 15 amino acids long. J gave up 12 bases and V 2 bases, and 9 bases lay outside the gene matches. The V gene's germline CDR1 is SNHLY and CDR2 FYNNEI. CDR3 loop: CASSETGSGGGVLTF. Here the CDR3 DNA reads TGTGCCAGCAGTGAAACAGGGAGCGGGGGAGGCGTCCTGACTTTC.